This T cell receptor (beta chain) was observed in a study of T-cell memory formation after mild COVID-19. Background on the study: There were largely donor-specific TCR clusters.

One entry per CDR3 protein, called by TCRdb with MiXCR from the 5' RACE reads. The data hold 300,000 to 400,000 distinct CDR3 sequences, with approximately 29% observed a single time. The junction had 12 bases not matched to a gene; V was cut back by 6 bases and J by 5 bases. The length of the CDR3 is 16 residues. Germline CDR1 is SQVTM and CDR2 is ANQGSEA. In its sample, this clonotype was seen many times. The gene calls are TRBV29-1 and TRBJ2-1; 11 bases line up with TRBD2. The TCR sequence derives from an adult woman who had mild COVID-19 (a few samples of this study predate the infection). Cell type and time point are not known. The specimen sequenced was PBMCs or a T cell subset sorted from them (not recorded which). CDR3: CSVDGRLAGFNNEQFF. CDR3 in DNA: TGCAGCGTCGACGGGAGACTAGCGGGGTTCAACAATGAGCAGTTCTTC.